Following are 17 T cell receptor beta chains from one sample sequenced in a study of immune heterogeneity within non-small cell lung tumors. TCR beta CDR3 was amplified by multiplex PCR using 32 V and 13 J primers. TCRdb analysed the multiplex PCR reads with MiXCR anew, one entry per CDR3 protein. The sample holds 14,000 or so distinct CDR3 sequences, over 25% seen once. At roughly 600 ng per sample, bulk tumor genomic DNA provided the template. Several widely spaced biopsies per primary tumor were taken during surgery. Patients underwent curative surgery for untreated, newly diagnosed non-small cell lung cancer. The sample taken for sequencing was lung tumor tissue. These receptors were taken from a man between 35 and 55 years old with non-small cell lung cancer.

V and J are TRBV6-1 and TRBJ2-5; possibly TRBD1 or TRBD2 for D (6 bases each). The CDR3 runs 13 residues. Germline V lookup: CDR1 MNHNS, CDR2 SASEGT. V was cut by 7 bases and J by 5 bases, with 14 bases left in between. This CDR3 reads CASKKGGAETQYF. As DNA, the CDR3 is TGTGCCAGCAAAAAGGGGGGCGCGGAGACCCAGTACTTC.

This clonotype was seen repeatedly, ten times or more. CDR3 sequence (DNA): TGCAGTGCGCCTGGACAGGCTACGGAAAAACTGTTTTTT. It translates to CSAPGQATEKLFF. V is TRBV20-1 and J is TRBJ1-4, with 7 bases fitting TRBD1. The CDR3 extends over 13 amino acids. Trimming cost V 6 bases and J 8 bases; bases outside gene matches: 9. The germline V gene has CDR1 DFQATT and CDR2 SNEGSKA (reference sequence).

Only a few counts were recorded for this clonotype. V is TRBV12-3 or TRBV12-4 and J is TRBJ2-1; no clear D. CDR3 length: 12 residues. V dropped 8 bases and J dropped 2 bases, with 7 bases sitting between them. CDR3 in DNA: TGTGCCAGCGGAAAGACCTACAATGAGCAGTTCTTC. Its translation is CASGKTYNEQFF.

This clonotype occurred many times. This rearrangement joins TRBV12-5 to TRBJ2-4; TRBD2 might be the D (5 bases). Germline lookup yields CDR1 LGHNT and CDR2 FRNRAP. The V end was cut by 1 base, the J end by 4 bases, with 5 bases between. The CDR3 is 13 amino acids. The CDR3 is CASGLGLKNIQYF. CDR3 nucleotides: TGTGCTAGTGGTTTGGGACTAAAAAACATTCAGTACTTC.

The genes are TRBV25-1 and TRBJ2-5; 9 nucleotides align to TRBD1. The CDR3 spans 15 residues. Germline V CDR1 and CDR2: MGHDK, SYGVNS. J gave up 5 bases and V 3 bases, and 7 bases lay outside the gene matches. CDR3 in amino acids: CASSDRDRVLETQYF. The CDR3 DNA reads TGTGCCAGCAGTGATCGGGACAGGGTCTTGGAGACCCAGTACTTC. The full variable domain, in which reference TRBV25-1 and TRBJ2-5 provide the parts outside the CDR3, is EADIYQTPRYLVIGTGKKITLECSQTMGHDKMYWYQQDPGMELHLIHYSYGVNSTEKGDLSSESTVSRIRTEHFPLTLESARPSHTSQYLCASSDRDRVLETQYFGPGTRLLVL.

This clonotype was detected only once. A much larger clone differs from this one at a single base, so this may be a read error. This chain links TRBV12-3 or TRBV12-4 with TRBJ2-3; no clear D. The CDR3 covers 14 residues. V lost 6 bases and J lost 4, with 14 bases in between. The CDR3 is CASRPGQVADTQYF. For the CDR3, the DNA is TGTGCCAGCAGGCCGGGTCAGGTAGCAGATACGCAGTATTTT.

The chain joins TRBV20-1 to TRBJ2-3, with 9 bases aligning to TRBD1. CDR1 and CDR2 from the germline V gene are DFQATT and SNEGSKA (reference sequence). The CDR3 contains 20 residues. V shed 1 base, J shed 0 bases, and the junction held 17 bases outside the gene matches. DNA of the CDR3: TGCAGTGCTAGAGTAACAGGGGGCAGGAAACCAAACCATAGCACAGATACGCAGTATTTT. It encodes CSARVTGGRKPNHSTDTQYF.

On this clonotype itself: With a much larger clone just one base away, this may be a read error. This chain links TRBV3-1 with TRBJ1-6; no definite D call. In germline, CDR1 is LGHDT, CDR2 YNNKEL (reference sequence). CDR3 size: 19 residues. The CDR3 coding sequence is TGTGCCAGCAGCCAAGATTTGGTTTTGAGTAGCTCCTATAATTCATCCCTCCACTTT. It is translated as CASSQDLVLSSSYNSSLHF.

The chain links TRBV2 to TRBJ2-1; 7 bases map to TRBD1. The CDR3 is 13 residues long. Germline-derived CDR1 and CDR2 are SNHLY and FYNNEI. The V and J ends lost 7 bases and 8 bases, in that order; junction bases with no gene match: 8. CDR3 protein: CASIRQGFDEQFF. The CDR3 DNA reads TGTGCCAGCATCCGACAGGGATTCGATGAGCAGTTCTTC.

Turning to this clonotype: A read error may be the cause here, since a much bigger clone is one base away. The chain links TRBV28 to TRBJ1-6; D gene uncertain. The CDR3 has 17 amino acids. Per the germline V gene, CDR1 is MDHEN and CDR2 is SYDVKM. Trimming shortened V by 1 base and J by 0 bases, and 10 bases separated the two germline ends. This CDR3 is CASSLLQVSSYNSPLHF. CDR3 DNA: TGTGCCAGCAGTTTATTGCAGGTGAGCTCCTATAATTCACCCCTCCACTTT.

This clonotype has ten or more counts. The chain links TRBV5-1 to TRBJ2-2; D is possibly TRBD1 or TRBD2 (5 bases each). The V end was cut by 5 bases, the J end by 3 bases, with 11 bases between. Germline CDR1 reads SGHRS; CDR2 reads YFSETQ. CDR3 size: 14 residues. The CDR3 reads CASRPGTHTGELFF. CDR3 sequence (DNA): TGCGCCAGCAGACCCGGGACGCACACCGGGGAGCTGTTTTTT.

A remark on this clonotype: This may stem from a read error, because a much larger clone lies one nucleotide away. The CDR3 bases are TGTGCCAGCAGCTCCGAAGCGGTTTCCTACAATGAGCAGTTCTTC. Translating it yields CASSSEAVSYNEQFF. The chain couples TRBV11-2 to TRBJ2-1; tentative D call: TRBD2 (5 bases). The CDR3 is made up of 15 amino acids. V gave up 4 bases and J gave up 1 base, with 11 bases separating them. Germline loops: CDR1 SGHAT, CDR2 FQNNGV. Full variable domain (remainder filled in from reference TRBV11-2 and TRBJ2-1): EAGVAQSPRYKIIEKRQSVAFWCNPISGHATLYWYQQILGQGPKLLIQFQNNGVVDDSQLPKDRFSAERLKGVDSTLKIQPAKLEDSAVYLCASSSEAVSYNEQFFGPGTRLTVL.

This chain uses TRBV28 with TRBJ1-5, with D possibly TRBD1 on 6 matching bases. Trimming took 8 bases from V and 16 from J, leaving 27 bases between them. CDR3 length: 14 amino acids. The germline V gene encodes CDR1 MDHEN and CDR2 SYDVKM. The CDR3 region has the DNA TGTGCCAGCGCGCATGACCTACAGGGAATTCAGCCCCATTTT. It yields the protein CASAHDLQGIQPHF.

In this sample, this clonotype turned up many times. V gene TRBV19 combines with J gene TRBJ1-2; D gene ambiguous. The CDR3 contains 15 residues. Germline values: CDR1 LNHDA, CDR2 SQIVND (reference sequence). Trimming pared 2 bases from V and 0 bases from J, leaving 10 bases between. CDR3 protein: CASSISYQANYGYTF. CDR3 bases: TGTGCCAGTAGTATAAGTTACCAGGCTAACTATGGCTACACCTTC.

At least ten counts were recorded for this clonotype. V and J are TRBV24-1 and TRBJ2-5, with D perhaps matching TRBD1 (5 bases). The V end was cut by 4 bases, the J end by 5 bases, with 22 bases between. The germline gives CDR1 KGHDR, CDR2 SFDVKD. This CDR3 comprises 17 residues. As DNA, the CDR3 is TGTGCCACCAGTGACCCGGGTAGGAAGGGGTCTTCGGAGACCCAGTACTTC. It encodes CATSDPGRKGSSETQYF.

Concerning this clonotype: One junction end disagrees with the germline gene, perhaps due to a read error. V gene TRBV7-3 combines with J gene TRBJ2-6; no clear D. The CDR3 is 15 amino acids. Germline-derived CDR1 and CDR2 are SGHTA and FQGTGA. The CDR3 is CASSLDPSGTNVLTF. Written as DNA, the CDR3 is TGTGCCAGCAGCTTAGATCCCTCTGGGACCAACGTCCTGACTTTC.

For this clonotype: A much larger clone sits a single nucleotide away, making a read error possible. The chain employs TRBV6-2 or TRBV6-3 and TRBJ1-6, with D possibly matching TRBD1 (6 bases). The germline CDR1 and CDR2 sequences are MNHEY and SVGEGT. The CDR3 totals 14 residues. Deletions cut 6 bases from V and 9 bases from J, with 15 bases between. For the CDR3, the DNA is TGTGCCAGCAGCCTGACTACAGGGAGTTCACCCCTCCACTTT. It is translated as CASSLTTGSSPLHF.